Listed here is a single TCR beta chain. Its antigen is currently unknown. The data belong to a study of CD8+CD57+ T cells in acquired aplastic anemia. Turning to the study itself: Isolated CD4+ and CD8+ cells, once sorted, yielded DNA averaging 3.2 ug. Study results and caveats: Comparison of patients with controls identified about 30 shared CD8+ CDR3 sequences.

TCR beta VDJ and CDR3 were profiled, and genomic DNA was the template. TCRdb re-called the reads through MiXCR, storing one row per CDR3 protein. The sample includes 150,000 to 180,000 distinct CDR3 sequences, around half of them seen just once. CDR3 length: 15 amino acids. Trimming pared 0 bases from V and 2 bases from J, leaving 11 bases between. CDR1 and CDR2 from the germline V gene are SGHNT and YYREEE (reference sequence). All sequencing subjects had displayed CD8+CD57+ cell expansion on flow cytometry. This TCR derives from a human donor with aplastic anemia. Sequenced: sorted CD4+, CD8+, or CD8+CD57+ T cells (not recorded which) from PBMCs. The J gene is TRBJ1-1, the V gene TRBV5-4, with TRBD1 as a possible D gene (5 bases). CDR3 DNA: TGTGCCAGCAGCTTGGGGGGGACGGACAACACTGAAGCTTTCTTT. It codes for CASSLGGTDNTEAFF.